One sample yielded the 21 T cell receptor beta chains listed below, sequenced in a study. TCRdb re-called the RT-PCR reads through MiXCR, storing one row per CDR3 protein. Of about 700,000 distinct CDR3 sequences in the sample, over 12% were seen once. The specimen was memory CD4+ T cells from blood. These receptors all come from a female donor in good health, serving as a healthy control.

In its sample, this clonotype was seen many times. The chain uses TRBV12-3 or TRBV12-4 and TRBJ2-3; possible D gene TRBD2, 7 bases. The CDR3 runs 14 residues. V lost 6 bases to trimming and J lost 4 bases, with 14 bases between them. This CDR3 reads CASSYYGGPDTQYF. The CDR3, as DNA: TGTGCCAGCAGCTATTACGGGGGGCCAGATACGCAGTATTTT.

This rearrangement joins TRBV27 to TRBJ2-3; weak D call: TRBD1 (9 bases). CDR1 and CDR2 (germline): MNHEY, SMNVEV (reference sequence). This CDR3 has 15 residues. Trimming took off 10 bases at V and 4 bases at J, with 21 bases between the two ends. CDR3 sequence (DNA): TGTGCCACCCGGGGGGGACAGGGCAGACCAGATACGCAGTATTTT. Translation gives CATRGGQGRPDTQYF.

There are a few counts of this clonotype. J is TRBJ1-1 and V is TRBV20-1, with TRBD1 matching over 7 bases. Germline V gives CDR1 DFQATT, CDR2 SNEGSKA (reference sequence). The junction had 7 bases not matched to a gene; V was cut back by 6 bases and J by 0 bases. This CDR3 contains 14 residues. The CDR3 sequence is CSASSTGLNTEAFF. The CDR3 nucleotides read TGCAGTGCCAGCTCGACAGGGCTGAACACTGAAGCTTTCTTT.

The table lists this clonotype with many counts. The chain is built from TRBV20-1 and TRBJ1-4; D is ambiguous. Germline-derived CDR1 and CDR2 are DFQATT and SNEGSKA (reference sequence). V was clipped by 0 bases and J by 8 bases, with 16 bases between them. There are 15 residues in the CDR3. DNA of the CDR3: TGCAGTGCTAGAGATTATGGGTCGCTTGGGGAAAAACTGTTTTTT. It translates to CSARDYGSLGEKLFF.

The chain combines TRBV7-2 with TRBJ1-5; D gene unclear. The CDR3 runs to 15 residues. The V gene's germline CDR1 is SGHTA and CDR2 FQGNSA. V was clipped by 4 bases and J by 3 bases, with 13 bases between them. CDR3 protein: CASSSIGQNNQPQHF. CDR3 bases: TGTGCCAGCAGCTCCATAGGGCAAAACAATCAGCCCCAGCATTTT.

The CDR3 DNA is TGTGCCAGCAGCATGGGGGCTGGAAACACCATATATTTT. This codes for CASSMGAGNTIYF. The rearrangement joins TRBV7-2 to TRBJ1-3; maybe TRBD1 (5 bases). The V end was cut by 5 bases, the J end by 2 bases, with 7 bases between. This CDR3 has 13 amino acids. Germline CDR1 SGHTA, CDR2 FQGNSA.

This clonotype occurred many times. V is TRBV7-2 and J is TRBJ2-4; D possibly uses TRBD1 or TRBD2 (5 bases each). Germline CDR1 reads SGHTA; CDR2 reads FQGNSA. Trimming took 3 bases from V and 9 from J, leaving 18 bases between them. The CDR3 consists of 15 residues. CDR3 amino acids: CASSLTRGQLGIQYF. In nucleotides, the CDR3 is TGTGCCAGCAGCTTGACGAGGGGCCAGCTAGGCATTCAGTACTTC.

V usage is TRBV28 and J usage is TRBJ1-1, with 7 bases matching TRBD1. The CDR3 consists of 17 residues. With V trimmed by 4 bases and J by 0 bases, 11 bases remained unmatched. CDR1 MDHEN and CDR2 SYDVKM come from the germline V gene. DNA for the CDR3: TGTGCCAGCAGTTCACCCGGGACAGTAGACATGAACACTGAAGCTTTCTTT. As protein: CASSSPGTVDMNTEAFF.

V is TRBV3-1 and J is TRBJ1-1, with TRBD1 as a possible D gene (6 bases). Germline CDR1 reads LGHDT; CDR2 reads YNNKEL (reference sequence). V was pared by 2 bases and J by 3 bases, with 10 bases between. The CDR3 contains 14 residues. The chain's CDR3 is CASSQQGSDTEAFF. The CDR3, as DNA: TGTGCCAGCAGCCAACAGGGGTCGGACACTGAAGCTTTCTTT.

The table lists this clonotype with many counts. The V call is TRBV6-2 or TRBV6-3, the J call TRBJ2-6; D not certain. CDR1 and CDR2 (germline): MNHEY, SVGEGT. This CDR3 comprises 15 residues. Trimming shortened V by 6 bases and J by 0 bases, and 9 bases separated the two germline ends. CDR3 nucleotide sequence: TGTGCCAGCAGCCCACAGCACTCTGGGGCCAACGTCCTGACTTTC. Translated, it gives CASSPQHSGANVLTF.

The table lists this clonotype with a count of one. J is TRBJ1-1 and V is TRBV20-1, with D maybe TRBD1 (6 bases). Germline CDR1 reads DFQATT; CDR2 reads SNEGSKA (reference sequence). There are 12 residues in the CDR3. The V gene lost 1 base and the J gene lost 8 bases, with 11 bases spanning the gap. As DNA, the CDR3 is TGCAGTGCTAGAGGGACCGGGACAGAAGCTTTCTTT. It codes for CSARGTGTEAFF.

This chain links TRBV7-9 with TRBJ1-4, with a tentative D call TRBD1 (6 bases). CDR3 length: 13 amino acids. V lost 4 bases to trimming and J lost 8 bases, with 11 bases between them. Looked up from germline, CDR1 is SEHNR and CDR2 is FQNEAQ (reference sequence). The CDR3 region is CASSSWTVEKLFF. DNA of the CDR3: TGTGCCAGCAGCTCCTGGACAGTCGAAAAACTGTTTTTT.

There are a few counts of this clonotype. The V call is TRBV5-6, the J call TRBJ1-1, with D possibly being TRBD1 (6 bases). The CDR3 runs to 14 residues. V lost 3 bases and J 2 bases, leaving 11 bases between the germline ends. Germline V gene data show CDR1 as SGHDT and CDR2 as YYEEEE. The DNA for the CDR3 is TGTGCCAGCAGCTCTTTAGGGGGAAACACTGAAGCTTTCTTT. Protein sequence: CASSSLGGNTEAFF. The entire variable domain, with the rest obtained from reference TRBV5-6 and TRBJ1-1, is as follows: DAGVTQSPTHLIKTRGQQVTLRCSPKSGHDTVSWYQQALGQGPQFIFQYYEEEERQRGNFPDRFSGHQFPNYSSELNVNALLLGDSALYLCASSSLGGNTEAFFGQGTRLTVV.

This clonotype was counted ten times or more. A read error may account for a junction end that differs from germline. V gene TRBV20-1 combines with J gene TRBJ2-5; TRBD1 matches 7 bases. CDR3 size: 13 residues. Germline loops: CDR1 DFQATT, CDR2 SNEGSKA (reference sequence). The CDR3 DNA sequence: TGCAGCGCTAGCAACAGGGGACAAGAGACCCAGTACTTC. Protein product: CSASNRGQETQYF.

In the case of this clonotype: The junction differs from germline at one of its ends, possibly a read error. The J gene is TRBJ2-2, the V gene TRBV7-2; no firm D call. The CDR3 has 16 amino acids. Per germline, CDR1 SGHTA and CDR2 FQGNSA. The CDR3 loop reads CASNLLRIANTGELFF. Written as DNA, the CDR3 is TGTGCCAGCAACTTACTTAGGATAGCGAACACCGGGGAGCTGTTTTTT.

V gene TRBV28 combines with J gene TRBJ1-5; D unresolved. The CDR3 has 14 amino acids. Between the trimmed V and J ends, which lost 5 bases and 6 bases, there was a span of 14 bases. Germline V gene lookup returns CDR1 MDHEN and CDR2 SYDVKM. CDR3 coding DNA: TGTGCCAGCAGTCCCCCTCTTGGGTCTCAGCCCCAGCATTTT. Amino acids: CASSPPLGSQPQHF.

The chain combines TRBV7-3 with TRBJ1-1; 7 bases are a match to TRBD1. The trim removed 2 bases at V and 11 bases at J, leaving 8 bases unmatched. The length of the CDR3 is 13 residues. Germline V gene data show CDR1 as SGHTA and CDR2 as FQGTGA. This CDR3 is CASSLQFEGQAFF. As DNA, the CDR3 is TGTGCCAGCAGCTTACAGTTTGAGGGACAGGCTTTCTTT.

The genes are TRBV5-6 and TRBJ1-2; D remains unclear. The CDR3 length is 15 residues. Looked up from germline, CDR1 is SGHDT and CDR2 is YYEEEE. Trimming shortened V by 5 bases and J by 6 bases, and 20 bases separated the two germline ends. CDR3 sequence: CASSKLGDLSNGYTF. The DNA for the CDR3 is TGTGCCAGCAGTAAACTTGGAGACCTGTCTAATGGCTACACCTTC. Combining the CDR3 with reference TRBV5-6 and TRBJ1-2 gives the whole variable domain DAGVTQSPTHLIKTRGQQVTLRCSPKSGHDTVSWYQQALGQGPQFIFQYYEEEERQRGNFPDRFSGHQFPNYSSELNVNALLLGDSALYLCASSKLGDLSNGYTFGSGTRLTVV.

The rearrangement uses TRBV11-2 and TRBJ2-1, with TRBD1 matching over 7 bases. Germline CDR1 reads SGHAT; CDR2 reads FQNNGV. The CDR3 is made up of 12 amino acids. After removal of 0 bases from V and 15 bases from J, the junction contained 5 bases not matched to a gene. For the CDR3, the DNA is TGTGCCAGCAGCTTAGATAGGGACAGTGGGTTCTTC. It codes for CASSLDRDSGFF. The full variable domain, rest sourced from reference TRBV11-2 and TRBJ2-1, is EAGVAQSPRYKIIEKRQSVAFWCNPISGHATLYWYQQILGQGPKLLIQFQNNGVVDDSQLPKDRFSAERLKGVDSTLKIQPAKLEDSAVYLCASSLDRDSGFFGPGTRLTVL.

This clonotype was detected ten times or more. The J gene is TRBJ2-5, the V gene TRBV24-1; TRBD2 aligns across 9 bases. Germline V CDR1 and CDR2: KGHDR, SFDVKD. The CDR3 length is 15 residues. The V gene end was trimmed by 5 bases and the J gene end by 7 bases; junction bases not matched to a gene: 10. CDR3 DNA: TGTGCCACCAGTGCCTCTGCTAGCGGGACCGGGACCCAGTACTTC. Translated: CATSASASGTGTQYF.

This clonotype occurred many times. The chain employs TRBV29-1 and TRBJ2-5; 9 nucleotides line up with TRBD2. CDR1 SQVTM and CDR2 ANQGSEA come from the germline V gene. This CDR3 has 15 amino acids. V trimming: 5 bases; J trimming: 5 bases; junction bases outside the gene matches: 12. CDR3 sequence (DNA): TGCAGCGTTTTGGGCGTCGCGGGAGGGCAGGAGACCCAGTACTTC. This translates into CSVLGVAGGQETQYF.